These T cell receptor beta chains were read from a single sample in a study of cytomegalovirus exposure and HLA in healthy donors. The assay was immunoSEQ multiplex PCR, and TCRdb's table has in-frame clones only and misses some. In the table there are 150,000 or so clones, 65% to 80% of which are singletons. The sequenced sample consisted of PBMCs. The receptors shown here come from a woman aged 40 to 55 in good health and CMV-seronegative. Each CDR3 is given with its conserved first and last residue. A D gene is named only where the DNA matches it firmly. Size tells how often a clone was seen (once, few, many) or the class of an expanded clone, and some rows leave it out.

TGCGCCAGCAGCCCGGACAGAACATCTTTCTACGAGCAGTACTTC	CASSPDRTSFYEQYF	TRBV5-1	few	NA	15	TRBJ2-7
TGCGCCAGCAGCAGCGAAACCGGGACTAGTAGCACAGATACGCAGTATTTT	CASSSETGTSSTDTQYF	TRBV4-1	NA	TRBD2	17	TRBJ2-3
TGTGCCAGCAGCCGGGGTGATGAGCAGTTCTTC	CASSRGDEQFF	TRBV9	few	NA	11	TRBJ2-1
TGTGCCATCAGAGAAGGGGCCAGCACCGGGGAGCTGTTTTTT	CAIREGASTGELFF	TRBV10-3	NA	NA	14	TRBJ2-2
TGTGCCAGCAGCCAAGGGACTAGCTACGAGCAGTACTTC	CASSQGTSYEQYF	TRBV7-8	NA	TRBD2	13	TRBJ2-7
TGTGCCAGCAGTTACGGGCAGTACTCTCAGCCCCAGCATTTT	CASSYGQYSQPQHF	TRBV6-5	NA	NA	14	TRBJ1-5
TGCGCCAGCAGCTTGGAAGGAGTGGGGGCAGCGAACACCGGGGAGCTGTTTTTT	CASSLEGVGAANTGELFF	TRBV5-1	NA	NA	18	TRBJ2-2
TGTGCCAGCAGTTCTGGACAGGGAGGTGGCTACACCTTC	CASSSGQGGGYTF	TRBV28	NA	TRBD1	13	TRBJ1-2
TGTGCCAGCAGTTACGGGGAGGAGCAGTTCTTC	CASSYGEEQFF	TRBV6-5	NA	NA	11	TRBJ2-1
TGTGCCAGCAGCTTATTCGCGGGGGTTTTAGATACGCAGTATTTT	CASSLFAGVLDTQYF	TRBV7-8	NA	TRBD2	15	TRBJ2-3
TGTGCCAGCGGTTCTCGCGGGAGCTCTGGAAACACCATATATTTT	CASGSRGSSGNTIYF	TRBV7-9	NA	NA	15	TRBJ1-3
TGTGCCAGCAGCTTGGTCGCGGAGTTACAGTTCTTC	CASSLVAELQFF	TRBV5-4	few	NA	12	TRBJ2-1
TGTGCCAGCAGCTTCACAGGGTCCTACGAGCAGTACTTC	CASSFTGSYEQYF	TRBV13	NA	NA	13	TRBJ2-7
TGTGCCAGCATTTCGCCGGGACAGGGGCATGGCTACACCTTC	CASISPGQGHGYTF	TRBV28	NA	TRBD1	14	TRBJ1-2
TGCGCCAGCAGTGCCGACAGGGGGCAGTTCTTC	CASSADRGQFF	TRBV10-2	NA	TRBD1	11	TRBJ2-1
TGTGCCAGCAGTCCTGACAGGGGTGGTGGCTACACCTTC	CASSPDRGGGYTF	TRBV6-4	few	TRBD1	13	TRBJ1-2
TGCAGCGTTGAAGGCGAGGTGCGGGAACAAGAGACCCAGTACTTC	CSVEGEVREQETQYF	TRBV29-1	few	NA	15	TRBJ2-5
TGTGCCAGCAGTGAAACCCGACAGGGGGCCTACAATGAGCAGTTCTTC	CASSETRQGAYNEQFF	TRBV2	NA	TRBD1	16	TRBJ2-1
TGCAGTGCTTGGGTGAGGGATACGCAGTATTTT	CSAWVRDTQYF	TRBV20-1	NA	NA	11	TRBJ2-3
TGTGCCAGCAAACCCGGGACAGGGGGCAACGAGCAGTACTTC	CASKPGTGGNEQYF	TRBV28	NA	TRBD1	14	TRBJ2-7
TGTGCCAGCAGTCCTAGCGGGGGGTCGAGCTCTGGGGCCAACGTCCTGACTTTC	CASSPSGGSSSGANVLTF	TRBV6-4	NA	TRBD2	18	TRBJ2-6
TGTGCCAGTAGGTCCTCCAGGGGGCCTACCTCTGGAGCTTTCTTT	CASRSSRGPTSGAFF	TRBV19	few	TRBD1	15	TRBJ1-1
TGCGCCAGCAGCTTGGGCAATACAGGGGGCACCGGGGAGCTGTTTTTT	CASSLGNTGGTGELFF	TRBV5-1	few	TRBD1	16	TRBJ2-2
TGCGCCAGCAGCAAAGGGGGAGGGGCTGGGACGCAGTATTTT	CASSKGGGAGTQYF	TRBV5-1	NA	NA	14	TRBJ2-3
TGTGCCAGCAGCGCCGACACGTTCCAAGAGACCCAGTACTTC	CASSADTFQETQYF	TRBV9	few	NA	14	TRBJ2-5
TGCGCCAGCAGGAGAGAACCGGGACTAGAAGAGACCCAGTACTTC	CASRREPGLEETQYF	TRBV5-1	NA	TRBD2	15	TRBJ2-5
TGTGCCAGCAGCCCCGCGACAGGGGGAAACAATGAGCAGTTCTTC	CASSPATGGNNEQFF	TRBV11-3	NA	TRBD1	15	TRBJ2-1
TGTGCCAGGAGGACAGGGGAAGGGTCACCCCTCCACTTT	CARRTGEGSPLHF	TRBV2	NA	TRBD1	13	TRBJ1-6
TGTGCCAGCAGCCTCGGGGACAATGAGCAGTTCTTC	CASSLGDNEQFF	TRBV6-5	NA	NA	12	TRBJ2-1
TGCGCCAGCAGCTTGGTACAGGGGGCGACCTACGAGCAGTACTTC	CASSLVQGATYEQYF	TRBV5-1	once	TRBD1	15	TRBJ2-7
TGTGCCAGCTCACCTAACTTCTCTGGGGCCAACGTCCTGACTTTC	CASSPNFSGANVLTF	TRBV18	NA	NA	15	TRBJ2-6
TGTGCCATCAGTGTCACAGACTACGAGCAGTACTTC	CAISVTDYEQYF	TRBV10-3	NA	NA	12	TRBJ2-7
TGTGCCAGCAGTACCCGAGGAGGTCGGTATAACTATGGCTACACCTTC	CASSTRGGRYNYGYTF	TRBV2	NA	NA	16	TRBJ1-2
TGCGCCAGCAGCGCGGGACAGGGGGCCGGACAAGAGACCCAGTACTTC	CASSAGQGAGQETQYF	TRBV10-1	NA	TRBD1	16	TRBJ2-5
TGTGCCAGCAGCCAGGACAGCCTGGGGGCTTTCTTT	CASSQDSLGAFF	TRBV7-9	NA	NA	12	TRBJ1-1
TGTGCCAGCAGTCCCGGACAGGGGGCGGGCGAGCAGTACTTC	CASSPGQGAGEQYF	TRBV28	NA	TRBD1	14	TRBJ2-7
TGCGCCAGCAGCCCGGGACAGGGGGTGTACAATGAGCAGTTCTTC	CASSPGQGVYNEQFF	TRBV5-1	NA	TRBD1	15	TRBJ2-1
TGCGCCAGCAGCTTGGGGGGGGGAGGGCCAGACAATGAGCAGTTCTTC	CASSLGGGGPDNEQFF	TRBV5-1	NA	TRBD2	16	TRBJ2-1
TGTGCCAGCAGCTTAGGGGACATCGAAAAACTGTTTTTT	CASSLGDIEKLFF	TRBV11-2	NA	NA	13	TRBJ1-4
TGTGCCAGCGGGCCCAGCAACTCTGGGGCCAACGTCCTGACTTTC	CASGPSNSGANVLTF	TRBV6-1	NA	NA	15	TRBJ2-6
TGTGCCAGCAGCTCTCTAGTGAACACTGAAGCTTTCTTT	CASSSLVNTEAFF	TRBV7-9	NA	NA	13	TRBJ1-1